One sample yielded the 27 T cell receptor beta chains listed below, sequenced in a study of cytotoxic CD8 clonotypes in ibrutinib-treated CLL. Here immunoSEQ multiplex PCR was the method, and the copy in TCRdb shows in-frame clones only, minus some. Of about 140,000 clones in the sample, about 84% were seen once. Sequenced material: PBMCs, taken after 36 months of ibrutinib treatment. The receptor source for this set is a human donor with chronic lymphocytic leukemia.

The chain joins TRBV30 to TRBJ1-3, with D unresolved. V lost 5 bases and J 0 bases, leaving 11 bases between the germline ends. CDR1 is GTSNPN and CDR2 is SVGIG in the germline V gene (reference sequence). The CDR3 spans 14 residues. The CDR3, as DNA: TGTGCCTGGGAGGAGAGCAACTCTGGAAACACCATATATTTT. It is translated as CAWEESNSGNTIYF.

The rearrangement uses TRBV6-5 and TRBJ2-7, with a weak D call TRBD1 (5 bases). Looked up from germline, CDR1 is MNHEY and CDR2 is SVGAGI. The ends were cut back, 4 bases at V and 2 bases at J, with 18 bases in the middle. This CDR3 has 16 amino acids. The CDR3 DNA sequence: TGTGCCAGCAGTTTACGAGTCTCAGGGTTGGCCTACGAGCAGTACTTC. Translating gives CASSLRVSGLAYEQYF.

The rearrangement uses TRBV6-1 and TRBJ1-2; a possible D gene is TRBD1 (5 bases). Germline V gene sequence: CDR1 MNHNS, CDR2 SASEGT. V gave up 10 bases and J gave up 10 bases, with 22 bases separating them. The CDR3 covers 13 residues. CDR3 DNA sequence: TGTGCCATCTCCCGCGACAGCCGCGATTACTACACCTTC. Translating gives CAISRDSRDYYTF.

The chain links TRBV6-1 to TRBJ1-4, with a weak D call TRBD1 (6 bases). Germline V gives CDR1 MNHNS, CDR2 SASEGT. The CDR3 is made up of 14 amino acids. V was cut by 2 bases and J by 8 bases, with 12 bases left in between. The CDR3 DNA follows: TGTGCCAGCAGTGAACAGGGGCGGGGGGAAAAACTGTTTTTT. It yields the protein CASSEQGRGEKLFF.

This clone was counted once. The CDR3 bases are TGTGCCAGCCGAATTGGGTCGTACAATGAGCAGTTCTTC. Encoded protein: CASRIGSYNEQFF. J is TRBJ2-1 and V is TRBV2; no definite D call. The V and J ends lost 8 bases and 4 bases respectively, with 12 bases between them. Germline assignment: CDR1 SNHLY and CDR2 FYNNEI. The CDR3 sequence is 13 residues long.

The J gene is TRBJ1-5, the V gene TRBV15; no clear D. With 10 bases removed from V and 4 bases from J, the gap between germline ends came to 17 bases. The CDR3 covers 14 residues. Germline V gene data show CDR1 as LNHNV and CDR2 as YYDKDF (reference sequence). Written as DNA, the CDR3 is TGTGCCATCGGACGCGAGGGCACTAATCAGCCCCAGCATTTT. The encoded protein is CAIGREGTNQPQHF.

For the CDR3, the DNA is TGTGCCAGCACCCATCCCGGGGGGTTGCTTTATGGCTACACCTTC. Translation: CASTHPGGLLYGYTF. The J gene is TRBJ1-2, the V gene TRBV11-2, with D perhaps TRBD1 (5 bases). The CDR3 contains 15 residues. The V and J ends lost 7 bases and 5 bases respectively, with 20 bases between them. Germline V gene sequence: CDR1 SGHAT, CDR2 FQNNGV. The variable domain in full, completed from reference TRBV11-2 and TRBJ1-2, reads EAGVAQSPRYKIIEKRQSVAFWCNPISGHATLYWYQQILGQGPKLLIQFQNNGVVDDSQLPKDRFSAERLKGVDSTLKIQPAKLEDSAVYLCASTHPGGLLYGYTFGSGTRLTVV.

V and J are TRBV5-1 and TRBJ1-3; D is ambiguous. Looked up from germline, CDR1 is SGHRS and CDR2 is YFSETQ. With 1 base removed from V and 4 bases from J, the gap between germline ends came to 9 bases. The CDR3 runs to 14 residues. The CDR3 region is CASSLSAGGNTIYF. In DNA, the CDR3 is TGCGCCAGCAGCTTGAGCGCGGGGGGAAACACCATATATTTT.

In this sample, this clone turned up once. The chain recombines TRBV7-3 with TRBJ2-1, with 8 bases that match TRBD2. Trimming removed 3 bases from V and 8 bases from J; junction bases left unmatched: 3. The CDR3 extends over 13 amino acids. The germline gives CDR1 SGHTA, CDR2 FQGTGA. CDR3 sequence reads: CASSLQREYEQFF. The CDR3 bases are TGTGCCAGCAGCTTGCAGCGGGAGTATGAGCAGTTCTTC. The full variable domain, completed using reference TRBV7-3 and TRBJ2-1, is GAGVSQTPSNKVTEKGKYVELRCDPISGHTALYWYRQSLGQGPEFLIYFQGTGAADDSGLPNDRFFAVRPEGSVSTLKIQRTERGDSAVYLCASSLQREYEQFFGPGTRLTVL.

The rearrangement uses TRBV5-1 and TRBJ1-2, with a possible D match to TRBD1 (6 bases). Germline lookup yields CDR1 SGHRS and CDR2 YFSETQ. Trimming removed 6 bases from V and 0 bases from J, with 12 bases in between. This CDR3 has 14 residues. The CDR3 region is CASTDRRANYGYTF. CDR3 nucleotides: TGCGCCAGCACAGACAGGAGAGCTAACTATGGCTACACCTTC.

This chain links TRBV12-1 with TRBJ1-3; the table's D gene call, TRBD1, was not cross checked with the DNA. TRBV12-1 is classified as a pseudogene. The CDR3 length is 13 residues. In nucleotides, the CDR3 is TGTGCCAGCAGCTCAGGGGGAGGAAACACCATATATTTT. Protein sequence: CASSSGGGNTIYF.

The chain employs TRBV10-1 and TRBJ2-3; TRBD1 matches at 8 bases. This CDR3 has 14 amino acids. The V gene end was trimmed by 6 bases and the J gene end by 0 bases; junction bases not matched to a gene: 2. The germline CDR1 and CDR2 sequences are WNHNN and SYGVQD (reference sequence). The CDR3 coding sequence is TGCGCCAGCAGGGGACAGGTCAGCACAGATACGCAGTATTTT. Amino acid sequence: CASRGQVSTDTQYF.

The chain employs TRBV19 and TRBJ1-5, with D unresolved. V was shortened by 2 bases and J by 3 bases, with 8 bases between the two germline ends. Germline loops: CDR1 LNHDA, CDR2 SQIVND (reference sequence). This CDR3 region has 14 residues. CDR3 sequence reads: CASSITDTNQPQHF. The CDR3 region has the DNA TGTGCCAGTAGTATAACGGATACCAATCAGCCCCAGCATTTT.

Many counts were recorded for this clone. The J gene is TRBJ2-2, the V gene TRBV5-4, with unresolved D. The CDR3 is made up of 14 amino acids. Germline-derived CDR1 and CDR2 are SGHNT and YYREEE (reference sequence). V was trimmed by 0 bases and J by 2 bases, leaving 5 bases between them. The CDR3 DNA is TGTGCCAGCAGCTTGGAAACCAACACCGGGGAGCTGTTTTTT. This sequence encodes CASSLETNTGELFF.

This clone was counted once. V is TRBV2 and J is TRBJ1-2; no clear D gene. CDR3 length equals 13 residues. With 10 bases removed from V and 4 bases from J, the gap between germline ends came to 16 bases. Germline V gene lookup returns CDR1 SNHLY and CDR2 FYNNEI. In DNA, the CDR3 is TGTGCCACAAGCTACGGGGAAATCTATGGCTACACCTTC. Its protein product is CATSYGEIYGYTF.

The rearrangement uses TRBV4-1 and TRBJ2-5; 8 bases match TRBD1. The CDR3 loop spans 13 amino acids. Per the germline V gene, CDR1 is MGHRA and CDR2 is YSYEKL. The ends lost 3 bases at V and 14 bases at J; junction bases unmatched: 11. The CDR3 here is CASSHPQGAYPYF. CDR3 DNA sequence: TGCGCCAGCAGCCACCCCCAGGGGGCGTACCCCTACTTC.

This chain connects TRBV4-1 to TRBJ2-7; D might be TRBD1 (5 bases). V was pared by 1 base and J by 6 bases, with 10 bases between. The CDR3 is 13 residues long. CDR1 MGHRA and CDR2 YSYEKL come from the germline V gene. CDR3 coding DNA: TGCGCCAGCAGCCAAGTAGCCGACAGCGAGCAGTACTTC. Its protein product is CASSQVADSEQYF.

This clone was found once. This sequence joins TRBV6-6 and TRBJ1-2; D not resolved. This CDR3 comprises 14 residues. Trimming took off 2 bases at V and 4 bases at J, with 11 bases between the two ends. Looked up from germline, CDR1 is MNHNY and CDR2 is SVGAGI (reference sequence). CDR3 nucleotides: TGTGCCAGCAGTTACGTCGGGCAGTTCTATGGCTACACCTTC. This translates into CASSYVGQFYGYTF.

This rearrangement joins TRBV4-2 to TRBJ2-7; D possibly uses TRBD1 or TRBD2 (7 bases each). This CDR3 has 16 residues. Germline V gene sequence: CDR1 LGHNA, CDR2 YNFKEQ. V was cut by 0 bases and J by 5 bases, with 17 bases left in between. For the CDR3, the DNA is TGTGCCAGCAGCCAAGAAGCGGGGCAGGGGGATAACGAGCAGTACTTC. This gives the protein CASSQEAGQGDNEQYF.

In the case of this clone: At one end, the junction sequence differs from germline, possibly due to a read error. J is TRBJ2-4 and V is TRBV9; D might be TRBD2 (5 bases). Germline CDR1 is SGDLS and CDR2 is YYNGEE. CDR3 length: 13 residues. In DNA, the CDR3 is TGTGCCAGCTGCGTATCCGGGGTGGGCATTCAGTACTTC. Its translation: CASCVSGVGIQYF.

The chain couples TRBV14 to TRBJ2-1, with 7 bases lining up with TRBD2. Trimming at V came to 4 bases and at J to 10 bases, leaving 10 bases not matched to a gene. The CDR3 sequence is 14 residues long. Germline V lookup: CDR1 SGHDN, CDR2 FVKESK. In DNA, the CDR3 is TGTGCCAGCAGCCTTACGGAGCGGGGAAGGGAGCAGTTCTTC. It codes for CASSLTERGREQFF.

This chain links TRBV18 with TRBJ2-3, with 10 bases identical to TRBD2. The germline gives CDR1 KGHSH, CDR2 LQKENI. V gave up 3 bases and J gave up 6 bases; unmatched junction bases: 12. The CDR3 sequence is 17 residues long. CDR3 bases: TGTGCCAGCTCACCCTTTAGCGGGAGGTCCACTATGGATACGCAGTATTTT. Protein product: CASSPFSGRSTMDTQYF.

This clone is medium-sized (0.01 to 0.1%) within its sample. The chain joins TRBV7-9 to TRBJ2-2; D gene ambiguous. The CDR3 runs to 15 residues. V lost 1 base to trimming and J lost 3 bases, with 9 bases between them. Germline V CDR1 and CDR2: SEHNR, FQNEAQ (reference sequence). This CDR3 is CASSLVGVDTGELFF. The CDR3 region has the DNA TGTGCCAGCAGCTTAGTGGGTGTCGACACCGGGGAGCTGTTTTTT.

The chain uses TRBV5-1 and TRBJ2-3; 8 bases line up with TRBD1. Trimming took 3 bases from V and 4 from J; bases not matched to a gene: 10. Germline-derived CDR1 and CDR2 are SGHRS and YFSETQ. This CDR3 spans 16 amino acids. The CDR3 reads CASSWGSGGAADTQYF. CDR3 coding DNA: TGCGCCAGCAGCTGGGGGTCAGGGGGCGCGGCAGATACGCAGTATTTT.

This clone has only one observation. The V gene is TRBV2, the J gene TRBJ2-7; TRBD2 is a possible D gene (7 bases). Germline-derived CDR1 and CDR2 are SNHLY and FYNNEI. V shed 3 bases and J shed 2 bases, with 8 bases lying between them. This CDR3 region has 13 residues. The CDR3 region has the DNA TGTGCCAGCAGTGAGGGGGGGCCCTACGAGCAGTACTTC. Protein product: CASSEGGPYEQYF.

This chain links TRBV6-5 with TRBJ1-4; 9 bases map to TRBD1. V trimming: 2 bases; J trimming: 13 bases; junction bases outside the gene matches: 5. This CDR3 is built from 13 residues. The germline V gene has CDR1 MNHEY and CDR2 SVGAGI. CDR3 DNA sequence: TGTGCCAGCAGTTACGAGGACAGGGGACGACTGTTTTTT. It specifies CASSYEDRGRLFF.

The V call is TRBV5-8, the J call TRBJ2-3, with D maybe TRBD1 (6 bases). V was shortened by 2 bases and J by 0 bases, with 10 bases between the two germline ends. The V gene's germline CDR1 is SGHTS and CDR2 YDEGEE. The CDR3 covers 15 residues. CDR3 coding DNA: TGTGCCAGCAGCTTCCAGGGGCCCAGCACAGATACGCAGTATTTT. Its translation: CASSFQGPSTDTQYF.